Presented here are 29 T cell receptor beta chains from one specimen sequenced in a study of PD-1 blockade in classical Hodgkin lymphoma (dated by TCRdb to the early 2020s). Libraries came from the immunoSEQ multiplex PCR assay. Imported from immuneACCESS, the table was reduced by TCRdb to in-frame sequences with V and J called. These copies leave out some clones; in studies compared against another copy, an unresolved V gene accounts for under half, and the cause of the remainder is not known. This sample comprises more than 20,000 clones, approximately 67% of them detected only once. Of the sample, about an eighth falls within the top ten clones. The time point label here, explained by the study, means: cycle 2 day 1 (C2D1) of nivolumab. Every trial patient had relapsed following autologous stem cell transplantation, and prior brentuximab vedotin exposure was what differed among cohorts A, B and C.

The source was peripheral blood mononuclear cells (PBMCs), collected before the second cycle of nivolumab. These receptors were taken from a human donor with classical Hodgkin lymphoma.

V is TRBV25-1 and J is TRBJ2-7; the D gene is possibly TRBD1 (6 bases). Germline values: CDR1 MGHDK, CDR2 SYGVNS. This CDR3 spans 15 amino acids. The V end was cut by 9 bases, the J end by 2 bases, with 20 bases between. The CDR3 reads CASSRGRGLTYEQYF. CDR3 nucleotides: TGTGCCAGTTCCCGGGGCAGGGGATTAACCTACGAGCAGTACTTC.

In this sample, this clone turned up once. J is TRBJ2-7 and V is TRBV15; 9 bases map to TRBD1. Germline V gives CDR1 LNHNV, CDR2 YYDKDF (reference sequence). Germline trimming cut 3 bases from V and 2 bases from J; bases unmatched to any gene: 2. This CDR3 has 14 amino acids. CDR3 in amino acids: CATSRGTGPYEQYF. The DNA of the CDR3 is TGTGCCACCAGCAGGGGGACAGGGCCCTACGAGCAGTACTTC.

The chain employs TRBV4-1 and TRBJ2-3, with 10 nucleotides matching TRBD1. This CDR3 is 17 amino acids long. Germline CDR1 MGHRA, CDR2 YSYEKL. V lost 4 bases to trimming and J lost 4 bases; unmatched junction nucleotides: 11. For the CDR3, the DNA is TGCGCCAGCAGCCCCCAGACAGGGGGCAGAGGGTCAGATACGCAGTATTTT. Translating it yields CASSPQTGGRGSDTQYF.

The CDR3 spells CASSKEGLAPEQYF. For the CDR3, the DNA is TGTGCCAGCAGCAAAGAGGGGCTAGCTCCCGAGCAGTACTTC. The chain recombines TRBV7-2 with TRBJ2-7; tentatively, D is TRBD1 or TRBD2 (5 bases each). Trimming removed 5 bases at V and 6 bases at J, with 17 bases between. There are 14 residues in the CDR3. Germline values: CDR1 SGHTA, CDR2 FQGNSA. Together with reference TRBV7-2 and TRBJ2-7, the CDR3 gives the full variable domain: GAGVSQSPSNKVTEKGKDVELRCDPISGHTALYWYRQSLGQGLEFLIYFQGNSAPDKSGLPSDRFSAERTGGSVSTLTIQRTQQEDSAVYLCASSKEGLAPEQYFGPGTRLTVT.

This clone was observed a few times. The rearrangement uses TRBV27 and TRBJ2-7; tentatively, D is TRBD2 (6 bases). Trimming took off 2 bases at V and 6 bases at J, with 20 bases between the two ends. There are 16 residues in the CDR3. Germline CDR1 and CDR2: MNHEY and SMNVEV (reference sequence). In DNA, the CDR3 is TGTGCCAGCAGTTTAACCTGGGTAGCGCGGACTACCGAGCAGTACTTC. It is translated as CASSLTWVARTTEQYF.

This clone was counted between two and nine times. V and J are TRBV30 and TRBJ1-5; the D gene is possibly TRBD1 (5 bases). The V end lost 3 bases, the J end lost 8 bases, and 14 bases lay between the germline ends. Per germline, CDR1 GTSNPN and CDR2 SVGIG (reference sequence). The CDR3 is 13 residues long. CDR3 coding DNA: TGTGCCTGGAGCACCCGGGGGGACGAGCCCCAGCATTTT. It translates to CAWSTRGDEPQHF.

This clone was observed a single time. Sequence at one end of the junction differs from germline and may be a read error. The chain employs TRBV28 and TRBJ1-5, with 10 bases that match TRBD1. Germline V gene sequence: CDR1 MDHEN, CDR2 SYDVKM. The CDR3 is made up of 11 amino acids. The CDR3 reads CASSSPTGGVF. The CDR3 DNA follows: TGTGCCAGCAGTTCCCCGACAGGGGGCGTTTTT.

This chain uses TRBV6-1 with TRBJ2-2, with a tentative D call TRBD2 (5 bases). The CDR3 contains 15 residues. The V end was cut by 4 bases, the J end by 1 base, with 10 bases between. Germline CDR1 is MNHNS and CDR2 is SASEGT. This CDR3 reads CASSALLENTGELFF. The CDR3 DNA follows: TGTGCCAGCAGTGCCCTACTAGAGAACACCGGGGAGCTGTTTTTT.

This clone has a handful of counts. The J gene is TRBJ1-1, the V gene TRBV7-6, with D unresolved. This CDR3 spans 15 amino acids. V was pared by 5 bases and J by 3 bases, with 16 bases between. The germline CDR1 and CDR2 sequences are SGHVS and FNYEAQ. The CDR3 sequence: CASSPRPLGDTEAFF. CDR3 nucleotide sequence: TGTGCCAGCAGCCCCAGGCCCCTTGGAGACACTGAAGCTTTCTTT.

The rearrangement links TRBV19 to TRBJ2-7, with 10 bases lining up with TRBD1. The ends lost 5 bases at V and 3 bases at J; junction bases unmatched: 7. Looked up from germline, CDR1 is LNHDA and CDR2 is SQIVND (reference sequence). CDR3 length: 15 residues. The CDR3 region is CASSLIGDRGYEQYF. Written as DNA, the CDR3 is TGTGCCAGTAGTCTAATTGGGGACAGGGGCTACGAGCAGTACTTC.

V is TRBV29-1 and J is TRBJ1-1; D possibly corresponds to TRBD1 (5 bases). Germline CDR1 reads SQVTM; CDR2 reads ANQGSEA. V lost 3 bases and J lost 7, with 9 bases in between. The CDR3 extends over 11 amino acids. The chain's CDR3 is CSVDGRDEAFF. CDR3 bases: TGCAGCGTTGATGGCAGGGATGAAGCTTTCTTT.

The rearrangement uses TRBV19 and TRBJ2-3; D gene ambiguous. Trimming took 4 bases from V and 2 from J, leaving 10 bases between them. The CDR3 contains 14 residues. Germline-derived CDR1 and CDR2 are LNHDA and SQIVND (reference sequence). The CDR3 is CASSTGFLTDTQYF. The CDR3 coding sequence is TGTGCCAGTAGTACCGGATTCCTCACAGATACGCAGTATTTT.

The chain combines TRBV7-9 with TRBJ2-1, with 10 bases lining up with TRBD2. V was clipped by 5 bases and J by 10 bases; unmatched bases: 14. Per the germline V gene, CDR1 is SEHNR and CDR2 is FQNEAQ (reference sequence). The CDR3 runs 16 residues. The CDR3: CASSPGHLAGDGEQFF. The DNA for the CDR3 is TGTGCCAGCAGCCCCGGCCATCTAGCGGGGGATGGAGAGCAGTTCTTC.

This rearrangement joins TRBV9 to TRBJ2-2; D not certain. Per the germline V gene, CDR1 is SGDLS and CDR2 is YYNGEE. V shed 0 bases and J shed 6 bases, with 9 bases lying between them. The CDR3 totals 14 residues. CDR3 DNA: TGTGCCAGCAGCGTAGATTGGGGATCCGGGGAGCTGTTTTTT. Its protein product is CASSVDWGSGELFF. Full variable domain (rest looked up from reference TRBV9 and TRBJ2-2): DSGVTQTPKHLITATGQRVTLRCSPRSGDLSVYWYQQSLDQGLQFLIQYYNGEERAKGNILERFSAQQFPDLHSELNLSSLELGDSALYFCASSVDWGSGELFFGEGSRLTVL.

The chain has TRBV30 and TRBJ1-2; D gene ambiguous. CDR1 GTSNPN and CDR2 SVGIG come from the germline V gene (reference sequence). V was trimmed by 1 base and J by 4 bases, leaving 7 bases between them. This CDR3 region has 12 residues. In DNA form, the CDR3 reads TGTGCCTGGAGTGACGGGGTCTATGGCTACACCTTC. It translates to CAWSDGVYGYTF.

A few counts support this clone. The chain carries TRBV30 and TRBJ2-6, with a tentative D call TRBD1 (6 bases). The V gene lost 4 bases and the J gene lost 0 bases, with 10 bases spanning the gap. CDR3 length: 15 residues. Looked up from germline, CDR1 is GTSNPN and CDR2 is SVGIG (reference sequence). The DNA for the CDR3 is TGTGCCTGGACAGGGGCCCACTCTGGGGCCAACGTCCTGACTTTC. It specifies CAWTGAHSGANVLTF.

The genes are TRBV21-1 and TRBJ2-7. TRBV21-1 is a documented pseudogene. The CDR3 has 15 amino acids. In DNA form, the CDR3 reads TGTGCCAGCAGCAGGGCACCCCTCGGGGCCCACGAGCAGTACTTC. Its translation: CASSRAPLGAHEQYF.

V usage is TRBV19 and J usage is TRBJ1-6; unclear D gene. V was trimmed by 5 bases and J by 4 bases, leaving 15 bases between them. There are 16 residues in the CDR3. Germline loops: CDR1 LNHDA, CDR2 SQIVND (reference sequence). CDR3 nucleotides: TGTGCCAGTAGTTATTCGCACAACCTTTATAATTCACCCCTCCACTTT. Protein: CASSYSHNLYNSPLHF.

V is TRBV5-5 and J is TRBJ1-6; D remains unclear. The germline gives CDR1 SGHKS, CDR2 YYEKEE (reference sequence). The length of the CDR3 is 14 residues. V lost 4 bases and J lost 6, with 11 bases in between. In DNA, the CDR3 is TGTGCCAGCAGCACCCAGAGATCTAATTCACCCCTCCACTTT. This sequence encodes CASSTQRSNSPLHF.

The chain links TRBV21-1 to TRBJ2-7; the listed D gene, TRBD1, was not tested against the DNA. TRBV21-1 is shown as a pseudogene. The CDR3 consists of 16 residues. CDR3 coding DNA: TGTGCCAGCAGCAAAGGAACAGGGTCCCCCTCCTACGAGCAGTACTTC. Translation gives CASSKGTGSPSYEQYF.

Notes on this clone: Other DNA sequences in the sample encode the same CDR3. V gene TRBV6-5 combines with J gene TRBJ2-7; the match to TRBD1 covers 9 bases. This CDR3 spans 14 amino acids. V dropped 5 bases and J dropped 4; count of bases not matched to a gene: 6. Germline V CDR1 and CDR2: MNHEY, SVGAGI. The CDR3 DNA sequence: TGTGCCAGCAGTCCCGGGACAGGGCGATACGAGCAGTACTTC. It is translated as CASSPGTGRYEQYF.

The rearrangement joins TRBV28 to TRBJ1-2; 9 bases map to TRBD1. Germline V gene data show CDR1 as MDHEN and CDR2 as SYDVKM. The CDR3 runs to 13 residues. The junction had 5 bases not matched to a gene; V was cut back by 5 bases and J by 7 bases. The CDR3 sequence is CASSPGQGFGYTF. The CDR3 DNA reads TGTGCCAGCAGTCCGGGACAGGGATTTGGCTACACCTTC.

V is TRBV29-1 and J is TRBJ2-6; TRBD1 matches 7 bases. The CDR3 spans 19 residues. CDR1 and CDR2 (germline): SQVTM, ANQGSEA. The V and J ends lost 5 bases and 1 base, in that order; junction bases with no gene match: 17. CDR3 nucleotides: TGCAGCGTTTATAAGAGGGGGACAGATGATTCATCTGGGGCCAACGTCCTGACTTTC. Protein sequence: CSVYKRGTDDSSGANVLTF. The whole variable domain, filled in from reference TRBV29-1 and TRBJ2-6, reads SAVISQKPSRDICQRGTSLTIQCQVDSQVTMMFWYRQQPGQSLTLIATANQGSEATYESGFVIDKFPISRPNLTFSTLTVSNMSPEDSSIYLCSVYKRGTDDSSGANVLTFGAGSRLTVL.

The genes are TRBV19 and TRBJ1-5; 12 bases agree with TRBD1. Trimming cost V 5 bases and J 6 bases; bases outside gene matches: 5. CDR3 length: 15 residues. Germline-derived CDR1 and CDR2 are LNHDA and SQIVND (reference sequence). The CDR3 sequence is CASSYGTGGLQPQHF. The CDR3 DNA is TGTGCCAGTAGTTACGGGACAGGGGGCCTTCAGCCCCAGCATTTT. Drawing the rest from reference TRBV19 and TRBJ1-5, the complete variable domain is DGGITQSPKYLFRKEGQNVTLSCEQNLNHDAMYWYRQDPGQGLRLIYYSQIVNDFQKGDIAEGYSVSREKKESFPLTVTSAQKNPTAFYLCASSYGTGGLQPQHFGDGTRLSIL.

CDR3: CASSLIFSDIRTDTQYF. The CDR3, as DNA: TGTGCCAGCAGTTTAATCTTTTCGGACATTCGCACAGATACGCAGTATTTT. V is TRBV27 and J is TRBJ2-3; TRBD1 might be the D (5 bases). Germline CDR1 and CDR2: MNHEY and SMNVEV (reference sequence). The CDR3 is 17 residues long. V was pared by 2 bases and J by 1 base, with 16 bases between.

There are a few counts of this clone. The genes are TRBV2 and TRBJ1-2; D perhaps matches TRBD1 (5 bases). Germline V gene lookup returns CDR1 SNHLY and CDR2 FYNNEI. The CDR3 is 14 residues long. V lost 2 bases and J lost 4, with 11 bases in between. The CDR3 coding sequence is TGTGCCAGCAGTGAACGGGGCGGCGGCTATGGCTACACCTTC. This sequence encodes CASSERGGGYGYTF.

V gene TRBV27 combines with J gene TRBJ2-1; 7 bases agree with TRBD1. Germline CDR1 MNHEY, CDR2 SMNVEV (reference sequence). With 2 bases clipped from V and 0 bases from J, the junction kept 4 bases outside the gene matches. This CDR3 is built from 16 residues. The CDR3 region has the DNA TGTGCCAGCAGTTTAGAGACAGGGTCCTCCTACAATGAGCAGTTCTTC. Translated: CASSLETGSSYNEQFF.

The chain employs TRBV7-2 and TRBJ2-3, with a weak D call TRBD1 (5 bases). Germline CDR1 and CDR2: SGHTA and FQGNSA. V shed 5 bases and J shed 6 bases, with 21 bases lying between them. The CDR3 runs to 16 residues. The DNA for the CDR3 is TGTGCCAGCAGCCTAAGAACCTCAAAACAGGTGGATACGCAGTATTTT. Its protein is CASSLRTSKQVDTQYF.

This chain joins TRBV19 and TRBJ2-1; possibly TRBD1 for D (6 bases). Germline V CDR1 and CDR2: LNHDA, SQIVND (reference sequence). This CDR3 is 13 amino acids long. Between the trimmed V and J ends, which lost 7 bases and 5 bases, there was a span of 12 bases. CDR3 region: CASIGGRHNEQFF. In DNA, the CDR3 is TGTGCCAGTATTGGGGGCAGACACAATGAGCAGTTCTTC.